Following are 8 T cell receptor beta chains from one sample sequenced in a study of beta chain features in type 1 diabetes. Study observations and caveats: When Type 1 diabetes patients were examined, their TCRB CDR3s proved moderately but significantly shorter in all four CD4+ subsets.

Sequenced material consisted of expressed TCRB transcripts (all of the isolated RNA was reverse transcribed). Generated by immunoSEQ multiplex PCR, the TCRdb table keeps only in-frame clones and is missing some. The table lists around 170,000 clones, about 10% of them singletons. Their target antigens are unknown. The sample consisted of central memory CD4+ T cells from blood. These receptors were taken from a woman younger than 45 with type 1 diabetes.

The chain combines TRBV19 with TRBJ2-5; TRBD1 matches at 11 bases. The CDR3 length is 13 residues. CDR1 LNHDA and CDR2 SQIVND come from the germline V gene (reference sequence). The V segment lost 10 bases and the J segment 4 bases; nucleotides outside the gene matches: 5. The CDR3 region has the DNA TGTGCCACAGAGGGACAGGGGGGAGAGACCCAGTACTTC. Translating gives CATEGQGGETQYF.

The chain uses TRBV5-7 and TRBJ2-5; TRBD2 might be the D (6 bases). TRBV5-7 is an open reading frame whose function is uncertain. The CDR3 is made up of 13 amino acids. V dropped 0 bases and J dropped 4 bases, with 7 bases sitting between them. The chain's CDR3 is CASSLGLGETQYF. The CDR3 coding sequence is TGTGCCAGCAGCTTGGGACTAGGAGAGACCCAGTACTTC.

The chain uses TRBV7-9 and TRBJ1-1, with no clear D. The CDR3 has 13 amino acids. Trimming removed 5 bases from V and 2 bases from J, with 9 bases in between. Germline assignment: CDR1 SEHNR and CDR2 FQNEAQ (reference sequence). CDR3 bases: TGTGCCAGCAGCAAATACATAAACACTGAAGCTTTCTTT. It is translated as CASSKYINTEAFF.

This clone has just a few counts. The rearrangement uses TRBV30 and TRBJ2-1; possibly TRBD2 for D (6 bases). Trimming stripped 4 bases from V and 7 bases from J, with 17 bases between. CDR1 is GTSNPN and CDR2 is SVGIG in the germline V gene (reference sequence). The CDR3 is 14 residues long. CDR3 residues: CAWKSWRETNEQFF. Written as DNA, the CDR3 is TGTGCCTGGAAATCCTGGCGGGAAACGAATGAGCAGTTCTTC.

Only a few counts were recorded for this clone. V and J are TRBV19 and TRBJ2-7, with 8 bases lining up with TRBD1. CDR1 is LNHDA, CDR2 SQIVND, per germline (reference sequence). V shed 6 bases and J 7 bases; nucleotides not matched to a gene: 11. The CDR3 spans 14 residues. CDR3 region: CASSALDRVGEQYF. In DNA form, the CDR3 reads TGTGCCAGTAGCGCTTTGGACAGGGTAGGTGAGCAGTACTTC.

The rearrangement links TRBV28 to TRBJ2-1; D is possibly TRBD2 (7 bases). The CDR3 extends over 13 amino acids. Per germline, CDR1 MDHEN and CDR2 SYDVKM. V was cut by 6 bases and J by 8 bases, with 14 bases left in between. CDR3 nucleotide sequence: TGTGCCAGCAGACTTGGGGGGGCCGATGAGCAGTTCTTC. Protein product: CASRLGGADEQFF.

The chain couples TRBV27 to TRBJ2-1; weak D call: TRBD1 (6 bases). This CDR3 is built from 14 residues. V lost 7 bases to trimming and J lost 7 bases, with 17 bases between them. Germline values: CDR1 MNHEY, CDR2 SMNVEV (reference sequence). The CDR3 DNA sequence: TGTGCCAGCACGAGTGCACAGGGTCGAAATGAGCAGTTCTTC. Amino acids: CASTSAQGRNEQFF.

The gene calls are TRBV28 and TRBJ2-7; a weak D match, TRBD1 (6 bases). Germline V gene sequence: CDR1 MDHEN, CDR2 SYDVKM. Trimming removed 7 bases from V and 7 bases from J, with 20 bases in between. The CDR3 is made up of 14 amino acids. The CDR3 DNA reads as TGTGCCAGCAAGAATCTACAGGGTTGGGGGGAGCAGTACTTC. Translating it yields CASKNLQGWGEQYF.